The 31 T cell receptor beta chains below were found in one sample sequenced in a study of T cells in women clearing cervical HPV infection. Sequencing was performed with immunoSEQ multiplex PCR; in TCRdb, only in-frame clones are kept and a portion is missing. The listing contains fewer than 40,000 clones. The sample comprised blood buffy coat. These receptors came from a woman between 18 and 70 years old with a cervical HPV16 infection that either progressed to CIN3+ or cleared (not recorded which).

With regard to this clone: Read data end 3 residues before the CDR3 end; the end is taken from the germline J gene. The chain recombines TRBV20-1 with TRBJ1-3, with D uncertain. CDR1 is DFQATT, CDR2 SNEGSKA, per germline (reference sequence). The CDR3 runs 14 residues. V shed 4 bases and J shed 0 bases, with 10 bases lying between them. The covered CDR3 bases are TGCAGTGCTATCGGGGAAAACTCTGGAAACACC. It is translated as CSAIGENSGNT. The full CDR3 protein is CSAIGENSGNTIYF.

A word on this clone: The DNA ends 3 residues before the CDR3 does, and the rest of the CDR3 is filled in from the germline J gene. The chain joins TRBV5-1 to TRBJ2-2; D remains ambiguous. CDR3 length equals 14 residues. Germline lookup yields CDR1 SGHRS and CDR2 YFSETQ. V lost 2 bases and J 1 base, leaving 6 bases between the germline ends. CDR3 bases read: TGCGCCAGCAGCTTACGCGAGAACACCGGGGAG. This sequence encodes CASSLRENTGE. The whole CDR3 protein reads CASSLRENTGELFF.

A remark on this clone: Read data end 3 residues before the CDR3 end; the end is taken from the germline J gene. The rearrangement links TRBV19 to TRBJ1-1; tentative D call: TRBD1 (6 bases). CDR3 length: 15 residues. Germline CDR1 LNHDA, CDR2 SQIVND (reference sequence). V was cut by 10 bases and J by 0 bases, with 18 bases left in between. CDR3 residues: CATKGVWGMNTEAFF. Partial CDR3 DNA: TGTGCCACAAAGGGGGTATGGGGGATGAACACTGAA.

The DNA read from the CDR3 is TGCGCCAGCAGCTTGGCCAGCACCGGGGAG. This gives the protein CASSLASTGE. The CDR3 in its entirety is CASSLASTGELFF. The rearrangement joins TRBV5-1 to TRBJ2-2; D unclear. The read gets to within 3 residues of the CDR3 end, and the germline J gene fills in the rest. The germline V gene encodes CDR1 SGHRS and CDR2 YFSETQ. This CDR3 spans 13 amino acids. The V and J ends lost 0 bases and 4 bases respectively, with 4 bases between them. Using reference TRBV5-1 and TRBJ2-2 for the parts outside the CDR3, the full variable domain is KAGVTQTPRYLIKTRGQQVTLSCSPISGHRSVSWYQQTPGQGLQFLFEYFSETQRNKGNFPGRFSGRQFSNSRSEMNVSTLELGDSALYLCASSLASTGELFFGEGSRLTVL.

The chain's CDR3 is CASSFERGSYNEQFF. The sequenced CDR3 bases are TGTGCCAGCAGCTTTGAGCGGGGGTCCTACAATGAG. The chain uses TRBV5-5 and TRBJ2-1; TRBD2 matches 8 bases. The CDR3 end is not reached by the read, which stops 3 residues before it; the germline J gene fills it in. The junction had 2 bases not matched to a gene; V was cut back by 2 bases and J by 1 base. The germline gives CDR1 SGHKS, CDR2 YYEKEE (reference sequence). The CDR3 covers 15 residues.

As concerns this clone: The CDR3 is cut off 3 residues early in the read; its end comes from the germline J gene. This rearrangement joins TRBV20-1 to TRBJ2-1; 13 bases line up with TRBD2. Germline V gene sequence: CDR1 DFQATT, CDR2 SNEGSKA (reference sequence). The CDR3 contains 18 residues. With 5 bases clipped from V and 3 bases from J, the junction kept 13 bases outside the gene matches. The CDR3 loop reads CSAHNRLAGGLYYNEQFF. Incomplete CDR3 DNA: TGCAGTGCTCATAATAGACTAGCGGGAGGACTCTACTACAATGAG.

For this clone: The read finishes 3 residues shy of the CDR3 end, and the germline J gene is used to complete it. The chain joins TRBV7-8 to TRBJ2-1; weak D call: TRBD2 (6 bases). The CDR3 runs to 14 residues. With 1 base removed from V and 8 bases from J, the gap between germline ends came to 12 bases. Germline V lookup: CDR1 SGHVS, CDR2 FQNEAQ. CDR3 amino acids: CASSLGQGGDEQFF. Incomplete CDR3 DNA: TGTGCCAGCAGCTTAGGGCAGGGAGGCGATGAG.

Notes on this clone: The missing CDR3 end, 3 residues past where the read stops, is filled in from the germline J gene. The V and J genes are TRBV10-3 and TRBJ2-1; tentative D call: TRBD1 (5 bases). V gave up 0 bases and J gave up 6 bases, with 9 bases separating them. CDR3 length equals 14 residues. Germline V gene data show CDR1 as ENHRY and CDR2 as SYGVKD. CDR3 loop: CAISESNDSNEQFF. Incomplete CDR3 DNA: TGTGCCATCAGTGAGTCAAACGACAGCAATGAG.

On this clone itself: Sequencing ends 3 residues short of the CDR3 end; the germline J gene provides the rest. This chain uses TRBV28 with TRBJ1-2; TRBD1 matches at 8 bases. This CDR3 spans 15 amino acids. V was pared by 7 bases and J by 6 bases, with 13 bases of the junction left unmatched. Germline V lookup: CDR1 MDHEN, CDR2 SYDVKM. CDR3: CASIVGLRTGNGYTF. CDR3 bases read: TGTGCCAGCATCGTCGGCCTCCGGACAGGGAATGGC.

About this clone: The DNA ends 3 residues before the CDR3 does, and the rest of the CDR3 is filled in from the germline J gene. The chain carries TRBV7-8 and TRBJ1-4; 7 nucleotides line up with TRBD1. CDR1 is SGHVS and CDR2 is FQNEAQ in the germline V gene. This CDR3 is built from 16 residues. V trimming: 2 bases; J trimming: 8 bases; junction bases outside the gene matches: 11. The CDR3 reads CASSLTLPGQREKLFF. The covered CDR3 bases are TGTGCCAGCAGCTTAACCCTCCCGGGACAGAGGGAAAAA.

Worth noting for this clone: The sequenced fragment ends 3 residues before the CDR3 boundary, so the rest is inferred from the germline J gene. The chain uses TRBV20-1 and TRBJ2-7; 11 bases line up with TRBD2. The V and J ends lost 5 bases and 5 bases, in that order; junction bases with no gene match: 5. The CDR3 is 13 amino acids. Germline V CDR1 and CDR2: DFQATT, SNEGSKA (reference sequence). This CDR3 reads CSAVTSGSNEQYF. The part of the CDR3 DNA that was read is TGCAGTGCTGTTACTAGCGGGAGTAACGAG.

The CDR3 DNA, read in part, is TGTGCCAGCAGCTTGGGAGGCCGGGGAAATCAGCCC. Protein sequence: CASSLGGRGNQP. The whole CDR3 reads CASSLGGRGNQPQHF. The chain employs TRBV5-6 and TRBJ1-5, with no clear D. The CDR3 is cut off 3 residues early in the read; its end comes from the germline J gene. This CDR3 is built from 15 residues. Per the germline V gene, CDR1 is SGHDT and CDR2 is YYEEEE. Trimming removed 0 bases at V and 4 bases at J, with 11 bases between.

Remarks on this clone: The read ends 3 residues before the CDR3 terminus; that terminus is restored from the germline J gene. The V and J genes are TRBV7-2 and TRBJ2-3; TRBD1 agrees at 9 bases. The CDR3 spans 14 residues. Germline lookup yields CDR1 SGHTA and CDR2 FQGNSA. Partial CDR3 DNA: TGTGCCAGCAGCTTAGTGACAGGGGGAGAGACG. Encoded protein: CASSLVTGGET. The whole CDR3 reads CASSLVTGGETQYF. The full variable domain, its missing parts supplied by reference TRBV7-2 and TRBJ2-3, is GAGVSQSPSNKVTEKGKDVELRCDPISGHTALYWYRQSLGQGLEFLIYFQGNSAPDKSGLPSDRFSAERTGGSVSTLTIQRTQQEDSAVYLCASSLVTGGETQYFGPGTRLTVL.

Points on this clone: The read terminates 3 residues before the CDR3 end, so the remaining end is supplied by the germline J gene. This chain links TRBV4-2 with TRBJ2-5; D may be TRBD2 (5 bases). Per germline, CDR1 LGHNA and CDR2 YNFKEQ. V was clipped by 2 bases and J by 5 bases, with 12 bases between them. The CDR3 loop spans 14 amino acids. The CDR3 DNA, read in part, is TGTGCCAGCAGCCAATCAGACTATCTGGAGACC. Protein product: CASSQSDYLET. The whole CDR3 sequence reads CASSQSDYLETQYF.

In regard to this clone: The read terminates 3 residues ahead of where the CDR3 ends, so the germline J gene completes it. This sequence joins TRBV2 and TRBJ2-7, with D hard to call. V shed 7 bases and J shed 1 base, with 8 bases lying between them. CDR3 length: 12 amino acids. Germline loops: CDR1 SNHLY, CDR2 FYNNEI. CDR3 in amino acids: CASISLSYEQYF. Partial CDR3 DNA: TGTGCCAGCATCTCCTTATCCTACGAG.

Comment on this clone: The sequenced fragment ends 3 residues before the CDR3 boundary, so the rest is inferred from the germline J gene. This sequence joins TRBV5-1 and TRBJ1-1; TRBD1 aligns across 10 bases. The CDR3 spans 14 residues. V trimming: 4 bases; J trimming: 4 bases; junction bases outside the gene matches: 4. Germline CDR1 is SGHRS and CDR2 is YFSETQ. The chain's CDR3 is CASSLRTGGTEAFF. The part of the CDR3 DNA that was read is TGCGCCAGCAGCCTGCGGACAGGGGGCACTGAA.

In the case of this clone: The CDR3 end falls 3 residues outside the read, so it is completed with the germline J gene. The genes are TRBV30 and TRBJ2-1; 9 bases fit TRBD2. CDR3 length: 16 residues. Trimming removed 1 base from V and 6 bases from J; junction bases left unmatched: 10. The germline CDR1 and CDR2 sequences are GTSNPN and SVGIG (reference sequence). The CDR3 spells CAWSDPSAGGLNEQFF. Partial CDR3 DNA: TGTGCCTGGAGTGACCCCTCGGCGGGGGGGCTCAATGAG.

Notes on this clone: The read falls 3 residues short of the CDR3 end, and the missing part is taken from the germline J gene. The rearrangement links TRBV30 to TRBJ2-5; TRBD1 matches at 9 bases. The trim removed 5 bases at V and 7 bases at J, leaving 8 bases unmatched. Looked up from germline, CDR1 is GTSNPN and CDR2 is SVGIG (reference sequence). This CDR3 contains 13 residues. Partial CDR3 DNA: TGTGCCTGGGATGGGGGACAGGGACGGACC. Protein: CAWDGGQGRT. The whole CDR3 reads CAWDGGQGRTQYF.

As for this clone: The read gets to within 3 residues of the CDR3 end, and the germline J gene fills in the rest. The chain carries TRBV2 and TRBJ1-6; D is uncertain. The CDR3 totals 14 residues. CDR1 SNHLY and CDR2 FYNNEI come from the germline V gene. The V end lost 6 bases, the J end lost 3 bases, and 9 bases lay between the germline ends. This CDR3 reads CASSSDRYNSPLHF. CDR3 DNA, as far as it was read: TGTGCCAGCAGCAGCGATCGCTATAATTCACCC.

On this clone: The read falls 3 residues short of the CDR3 end, and the missing part is taken from the germline J gene. Additional DNA sequences in this sample encode the identical CDR3. V usage is TRBV7-6 and J usage is TRBJ1-3, with unresolved D. CDR1 and CDR2 from the germline V gene are SGHVS and FNYEAQ. The CDR3 sequence is 14 residues long. V was trimmed by 5 bases and J by 0 bases, leaving 8 bases between them. The CDR3 sequence: CASSRSGSGNTIYF. The covered CDR3 bases are TGTGCCAGCAGCCGCTCCGGCTCTGGAAACACC.

Regarding this clone: The read ends 3 residues before the CDR3 terminus; that terminus is restored from the germline J gene. The chain employs TRBV23-1 and TRBJ2-6; TRBD1 is a possible D gene (5 bases). TRBV23-1 is classed as an ORF, of uncertain function. There are 14 residues in the CDR3. Trimming cost V 7 bases and J 1 base, with 8 bases left between them. The CDR3 is CASIPGSGANVLTF. Incomplete CDR3 DNA: TGCGCCAGCATCCCAGGGTCTGGGGCCAACGTC.

CDR3: CASSSRNRGPQETQYF. The part of the CDR3 DNA that was read is TGTGCCAGCAGTTCGAGAAACAGGGGGCCCCAAGAGACC. The rearrangement links TRBV7-8 to TRBJ2-5; 9 bases line up with TRBD1. The read ends 3 residues shy of where the CDR3 ends; the end is completed using the germline J gene. Trimming took 6 bases from V and 1 from J; bases not matched to a gene: 9. This CDR3 has 16 amino acids. Germline CDR1 reads SGHVS; CDR2 reads FQNEAQ.

Notes on this clone: The read halts 3 residues ahead of the CDR3 end, with the missing end drawn from the germline J gene. This chain links TRBV7-2 with TRBJ1-6, with TRBD1 matching over 9 bases. This CDR3 is 14 amino acids long. Germline CDR1 is SGHTA and CDR2 is FQGNSA. After removal of 4 bases from V and 10 bases from J, the junction contained 5 bases not matched to a gene. This CDR3 reads CASSSGTGYSPLHF. The CDR3 DNA, read in part, is TGTGCCAGCAGCTCGGGGACAGGGTACTCACCC. The whole variable domain, filled in from reference TRBV7-2 and TRBJ1-6, reads GAGVSQSPSNKVTEKGKDVELRCDPISGHTALYWYRQSLGQGLEFLIYFQGNSAPDKSGLPSDRFSAERTGGSVSTLTIQRTQQEDSAVYLCASSSGTGYSPLHFGNGTRLTVT.

Turning to this clone: The CDR3 is cut off 3 residues early in the read; its end comes from the germline J gene. The chain is built from TRBV20-1 and TRBJ2-1; TRBD2 aligns across 7 bases. The V gene end was trimmed by 3 bases and the J gene end by 5 bases; junction bases not matched to a gene: 13. Per the germline V gene, CDR1 is DFQATT and CDR2 is SNEGSKA (reference sequence). The CDR3 length is 16 residues. CDR3 DNA (partial): TGCAGTGCTAGGGGGGTTGGCGGGGGTATTAACAATGAG. It is translated as CSARGVGGGINNE. Given in full, the CDR3 is CSARGVGGGINNEQFF.

As regards this clone: Coverage ceases 3 residues before the CDR3 finishes, and the germline J gene fills in the end. V and J are TRBV29-1 and TRBJ2-1; TRBD2 matches 13 bases. Germline loops: CDR1 SQVTM, CDR2 ANQGSEA. CDR3 size: 16 residues. Trimming at V came to 6 bases and at J to 4 bases, leaving 9 bases not matched to a gene. The DNA read from the CDR3 is TGCAGCGTGGGGGGACTAGCGGGACTTCCTTACAATGAG. Translating it yields CSVGGLAGLPYNE. The full CDR3 reads CSVGGLAGLPYNEQFF.

In regard to this clone: The junction differs from germline at one of its ends, possibly a read error. The read stops 3 residues short of the end of the CDR3; the missing end is completed from the germline J gene. Different DNA sequences within this sample yield the same CDR3. The J gene is TRBJ1-2, the V gene TRBV19; 7 bases align to TRBD1. There are 12 residues in the CDR3. Per the germline V gene, CDR1 is LNHDA and CDR2 is SQIVND (reference sequence). The sequenced CDR3 bases are TGTACCAGTAGTTACGACAGGGACGGC. Its protein is CTSSYDRDG. The whole CDR3 sequence reads CTSSYDRDGYTF.

A note on this clone: Read data end 3 residues before the CDR3 end; the end is taken from the germline J gene. The chain recombines TRBV28 with TRBJ2-3; a weak D match, TRBD2 (5 bases). The ends were cut back, 2 bases at V and 0 bases at J, with 15 bases in the middle. The CDR3 has 17 amino acids. Germline V CDR1 and CDR2: MDHEN, SYDVKM. Partial CDR3 DNA: TGTGCCAGCAGTTTAATAGGACTTCAGGCTAGCACAGATACG. Residues: CASSLIGLQASTDT. The full CDR3 is CASSLIGLQASTDTQYF.

Notes on this clone: At one end the junction does not follow the germline gene, possibly because of a read error. The read gets to within 3 residues of the CDR3 end, and the germline J gene fills in the rest. The chain joins TRBV7-7 to TRBJ2-5; 7 bases are shared with TRBD2. CDR3 length: 14 residues. Germline CDR1 reads SSHAT; CDR2 reads FNYEAQ (reference sequence). The CDR3 bases that were read are TGTGCTAGCAGCCTAGAACTAGCGTGGGAGACC. Encoded protein: CASSLELAWET. The full-length CDR3 reads as CASSLELAWETQYF. The variable domain in full, with the rest retrieved from reference TRBV7-7 and TRBJ2-5, is GAGVSQSPRYKVTKRGQDVTLRCDPISSHATLYWYQQALGQGPEFLTYFNYEAQPDKSGLPSDRFSAERPEGSISTLTIQRTEQRDSAMYRCASSLELAWETQYFGPGTRLLVL.

With respect to this clone: The CDR3 goes on 3 residues after the read ends, and that part is filled in from the germline J gene. The chain has TRBV5-1 and TRBJ2-3; 15 nucleotides align to TRBD2. The CDR3 consists of 19 residues. Unmatched junction bases numbered 9, after V lost 2 bases and J lost 2 bases. The germline V gene has CDR1 SGHRS and CDR2 YFSETQ. The CDR3 sequence: CASSFQGLAGGLFTDTQYF. The CDR3 bases that were read are TGCGCCAGCAGCTTCCAAGGACTAGCGGGAGGGCTTTTCACAGATACG.

Turning to this clone: The read terminates 3 residues ahead of where the CDR3 ends, so the germline J gene completes it. The chain links TRBV10-3 to TRBJ2-7; TRBD2 matches 7 bases. This CDR3 comprises 20 residues. V was pared by 3 bases and J by 0 bases, with 20 bases of the junction left unmatched. Germline V gene lookup returns CDR1 ENHRY and CDR2 SYGVKD. CDR3 amino acids: CAISDKYGGNPARSSYEQYF. The part of the CDR3 DNA that was read is TGTGCCATCAGTGACAAGTACGGGGGGAACCCAGCCAGGAGCTCCTACGAG.

A note on this clone: The missing CDR3 end, 3 residues past where the read stops, is filled in from the germline J gene. J is TRBJ1-2 and V is TRBV2, with 7 bases identical to TRBD1. Losses at the gene ends were 4 bases for V and 7 bases for J; bases not matched to a gene: 6. Germline CDR1 reads SNHLY; CDR2 reads FYNNEI. The CDR3 is 13 residues long. The CDR3 bases that were read are TGTGCCAGCAGTGCGACAGGGCGGGGTGGC. Amino acid sequence: CASSATGRGG. The full CDR3 reads CASSATGRGGYTF.